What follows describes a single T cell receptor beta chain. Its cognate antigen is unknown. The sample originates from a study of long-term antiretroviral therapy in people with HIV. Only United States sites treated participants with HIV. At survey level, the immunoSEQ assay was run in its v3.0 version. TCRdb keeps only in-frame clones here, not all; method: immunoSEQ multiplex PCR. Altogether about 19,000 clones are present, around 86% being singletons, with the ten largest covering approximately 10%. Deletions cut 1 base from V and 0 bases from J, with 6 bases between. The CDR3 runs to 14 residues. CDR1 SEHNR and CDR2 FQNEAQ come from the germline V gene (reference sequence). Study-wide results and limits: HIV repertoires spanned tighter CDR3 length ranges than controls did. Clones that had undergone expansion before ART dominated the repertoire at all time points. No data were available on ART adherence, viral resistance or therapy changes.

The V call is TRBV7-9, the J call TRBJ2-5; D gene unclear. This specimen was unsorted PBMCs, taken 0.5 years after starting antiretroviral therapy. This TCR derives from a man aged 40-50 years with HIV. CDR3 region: CASSLDPYQETQYF. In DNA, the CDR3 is TGTGCCAGCAGCTTAGACCCGTACCAAGAGACCCAGTACTTC.